This T cell receptor (beta chain) was captured in a study of CD8+ T cells in alopecia areata. Study information: Twice daily, treated patients received 5 to 10 mg of oral tofacitinib. Tofacitinib treatment spanned 6 to 18 months, with 6 months off drug afterward.

Per germline, CDR1 SGHTA and CDR2 FQGNSA. This CDR3 comprises 14 residues. V lost 6 bases to trimming and J lost 2 bases, with 13 bases between them. Following RNA extraction, reverse transcription yielded cDNA that acted as the sequencing template. Assay used: immunoSEQ multiplex PCR; TCRdb lists only in-frame clones, some missing. Found here are 250,000 to 300,000 clones, 58% of them singletons; the top ten hold under 2%. Concerning this clone: Its cognate antigen is unknown.

Broader study findings: Alopecia totalis/universalis scalp especially showed more expanded CD8+ clones than normal scalp.

Treatment described: oral pan-JAK inhibitor, 5-10 mg twice daily. The specimen comprised CD4+ T cells sorted from blood, sampled at week 24, from a patient treated with tofacitinib. The chain combines TRBV7-2 with TRBJ1-2; perhaps TRBD1 as D (6 bases). This clonotype was obtained from a human donor with alopecia areata. CDR3 nucleotides: TGTGCCAGCAGTTACGACAGGAAGAACTATGGCTACACCTTC. Protein product: CASSYDRKNYGYTF. The full variable domain, its missing parts supplied by reference TRBV7-2 and TRBJ1-2, is GAGVSQSPSNKVTEKGKDVELRCDPISGHTALYWYRQSLGQGLEFLIYFQGNSAPDKSGLPSDRFSAERTGGSVSTLTIQRTQQEDSAVYLCASSYDRKNYGYTFGSGTRLTVV.